The present T cell receptor (beta chain) was sequenced within a study of cytomegalovirus exposure and HLA in healthy donors (dated by TCRdb to about 2017). Regarding the research as a whole: An earlier analysis of some 600 of the donors reported roughly 300 Gb of sequence data and about 120 million unique TCR beta sequences obtained from about 179 million T cells. An early release that covered roughly 600 HLA-typed donors contained approximately 320 gigabases of sequencing data and about 93 million unique TCR sequences. The genetic ancestry cluster associated with self-reported Caucasian donors included over 65% of the 300 to 450 genotyped donors. The aim of the study was to test whether cataloging public T cell receptors could identify signatures of past pathogen exposure. Using immunosequencing, the study profiled T cell repertoires from fewer than 700 subjects and related those repertoires to cytomegalovirus serostatus. In addition to the first cohort of roughly 700 subjects, a separate validation cohort of under 150 different subjects was used. To predict cytomegalovirus infection status, the study brought together high-throughput TCR immunosequencing, statistical association of individual TCRs with disease status, and machine learning. A later analysis re-analyzed previously published TCR beta repertoires from 500 to 700 donors and added high-resolution HLA genotyping to study TCR occurrence patterns. Rather than drawing on any new phenotypic data, the later analysis identified candidate immune exposures from TCR beta sequences and the way those sequences occurred across donors. To decide whether each TCR beta V gene segment behaved as functional or pseudogenic, an earlier analysis of some 570 of the donors relied on high-throughput TCR beta sequencing. Donor age, sex, ethnicity and CMV serostatus were collected together with the repertoire data. A later genetic analysis used genome-wide SNP genotypes for about three fifths of the 666 donors, treating that subset as a discovery cohort. All discovery cohort repertoires had been generated using a single sequencing platform. HLA typing covered class I and class II loci at four-digit resolution. The number of typed donors differed by locus: about 620-630 for A, B, C, DRB1 and DQB1; some 500 for DQA1; fewer than 610 for DPA1; and around 450 for DPB1. A few DR-DQ haplotypes were treated as single units for association and clustering because of strong linkage in the cohort. Across 300 to 400 genotyped donors of the cohort, an average of roughly 230,000 unique TCR beta nucleotide sequences per donor were sequenced, and roughly a sixth of those sequences were non-productive.

General conclusions and limits of the study: A group of highly shared sequence variants was considered likely to be a technical artifact of the sequencing pipeline. The study gave a list of some 150 TCR beta chains associated with cytomegalovirus. In both the original and validation cohorts, the classifier was reported to diagnose cytomegalovirus status with high specificity and sensitivity. In this cohort, only TCR beta chains were sequenced, and detectable features were limited by the absence of alpha or paired-chain data. A later analysis found that TCR association rates varied across HLA loci, with DRB1 alleles showing the most associated TCRs and HLA-C alleles the fewest. In a later analysis, several top co-occurrence clusters were reported to appear linked to parvovirus B19, influenza, CMV and Epstein-Barr virus. In vitro tests confirmed that three of the cytomegalovirus-associated TCR beta chains recognize cytomegalovirus antigens. In a later genetic analysis, fewer N-insertions in productive TCRs were reported among donors in an Asian-associated ancestry cluster than the approximately 670-donor mean. Immune exposure information for the cohort was limited to CMV serostatus. Because some donors lacked HLA typing at each locus, the association tests relied only on the typed subset. Specific HLA alleles were associated with 15,000 to 20,000 TCR beta sequences at a false discovery rate of 0.05 in a later analysis. A further reported finding was that TCR beta sequences accurately predicted the HLA-A and HLA-B alleles for most subjects in the first cohort. In a later analysis, most CMV-associated TCR beta chains were found to appear HLA-restricted, with HLA associations seemingly driven largely by CMV exposure. Because the 87-base-pair reads could not distinguish some IMGT-functional V segments, including TRBV6-2 and TRBV6-3, those segments were excluded. In a later analysis, HLA-associated TCR beta chains showed more clonal expansion and lower generation probabilities than non-associated chains that were equally common. Some 16 rarely observed V segments, including chromosome 9 orphons, were excluded from the earlier analysis of some 590 of the donors because counts were too low. Strong co-occurrence of HLA alleles, especially DR and DQ, made assigning TCR associations to individual alleles difficult. Across donors, most TCR sequences were observed very rarely, whereas some public TCRs were present in many individuals. Roughly uniform sequencing depth across donors was assumed in presence/absence analyses, although this assumption may not hold. An earlier analysis of some 590 of the donors showed that most TCR beta V segments appeared in productive rearrangements either about 87% or about 30% of the time, which broadly matched IMGT annotations. Correlated functional status among segregating V segments might be attributable to linkage disequilibrium, but an unknown experimental factor could not be ruled out. According to the authors, the approach could potentially be generalized to other disease states and immunological phenotypes. V-gene and J-gene trimming of TCR beta chains was associated with a missense DCLRE1C variant in a later genetic analysis, and the association was replicated in an independent cohort.

The cohort was made up of roughly 670 healthy bone marrow donors. Cohort members were all nominally healthy when sampled, although unrecorded immune exposures were likely present. The donor tested CMV seropositive and was one of the 289 seropositive cohort members. A peripheral blood sample was provided by each donor, and peripheral blood mononuclear cells were used for TCR beta sequencing. The Qiagen DNeasy Blood Extraction Kit was used to extract genomic DNA from the blood cell samples. The library was obtained by the immunoSEQ multiplex PCR assay. A mixture of 60 forward primers for TCR Vbeta segments and 13 reverse primers for TCR Jbeta segments was used in the multiplex PCR. Amplification of the CDR3 region of rearranged TCR beta genes was performed with a multiplex PCR assay on genomic DNA. The Illumina HiSeq System was used to sequence the amplified TCR beta libraries as 87-base-pair reads. The source study handled its data this way. In a later analysis, tens of millions of unique TCR beta chains were counted across the approximately 620 repertoires, and around 10 million of these chains were shared by at least two donors. Raw reads were error-corrected and collapsed into unique sequences by a nearest-neighbor algorithm in which closely related sequences were merged to remove PCR and sequencing errors. Alignment of CDR3 sequences to IMGT reference sequences was used to assign V, D and J gene segments. Each retained sequence needed at least a six-nucleotide match to both a V gene segment and a J gene segment. Rearrangements were called productive when the CDR3 lacked stop codons and stayed in frame with V and J; all others were non-productive. Following IMGT convention, CDR3 was defined as the stretch from the second conserved V-encoded cysteine to the conserved J-encoded phenylalanine. The earlier analysis of 450 to 750 of the donors excluded any sequence lacking an unambiguous match to a single V gene segment. In an earlier analysis of 500 to 750 of the donors, V segments were called functional above 56.7% productive rearrangements and were called segregating when the between-donor standard deviation exceeded 5%. A statistical classification framework was built to diagnose cytomegalovirus status from the catalog of TCR beta chain sequences. A later analysis assigned V and J genes by comparing TCR nucleotide sequences with IMGT/GENE-DB human TR gene sequences. A later analysis assigned CDR3 sequences and most-parsimonious VDJ recombination scenarios with the TCRdist pipeline. A later analysis defined each TCR beta chain by its CDR3 amino acid sequence plus V-gene family, and excluded reads lacking a unique V-gene family. In a later analysis, 550 to 650 highly shared, low-generation-probability nucleotide sequences were removed to address suspected cross-contamination and a sequencing artifact. A later analysis calculated a clonal expansion index for each public chain from normalized within-repertoire ranks of inferred template counts. In a later analysis, generation probabilities were computed using a VDJ recombination model fitted to out-of-frame rearrangements, and the results were checked against IGoR. Hypergeometric tests were used in a later analysis to score TCR-TCR, TCR-HLA and TCR-CMV co-occurrence, with a repertoire-size bias correction applied to the TCR pairs. False discovery rates were estimated in a later analysis by permuting HLA or CMV assignments 20 times. In a later analysis, co-occurring TCRs were grouped with DBSCAN, and TCRdist sequence similarity was added when clustering was performed within HLA-allele-positive subsets. Repertoires with fewer than 30,000 or more than 120,000 public chains were left out of co-occurrence clustering, as were five repertoires with anomalous nucleotide sharing. What TCRdb holds here is the immuneACCESS table cut down to in-frame rearrangements. Part of the clones is not present; checked against another copy, under half of the missing clones reflect an unresolved V gene, and the others are unexplained. Clone size and the V and J calls come from that table; the DNA yielded D and trimming. The sample yields 150,000 to 200,000 clones; around 86% were counted once. The ten largest clones represent roughly 4.3% of the sample.

To note about this clone: The antigen it binds to is not known. Base qualities are missing; no much larger clone stands one base away.

CDR1 and CDR2 are read off the germline V gene (reference sequence) as PRHDT and FYEKMQ. Trimming removed 6 bases from V and 5 bases from J, leaving 8 bases between the germline ends. Counted from cysteine to phenylalanine, this CDR3 has 12 amino acids. Of the read, only the CDR3 DNA is kept; its 36 bases are in frame from base 1. This TCR was recovered from a man aged 45-60 years in good health and CMV-seropositive. Specimen: PBMCs. This chain joins TRBV13 to TRBJ1-5; tentative D gene TRBD1, with 6 bases matching. The CDR3 region has the sequence CASSSGDQPQHF. DNA sequence: TGTGCCAGCAGTTCAGGGGATCAGCCCCAGCATTTT.